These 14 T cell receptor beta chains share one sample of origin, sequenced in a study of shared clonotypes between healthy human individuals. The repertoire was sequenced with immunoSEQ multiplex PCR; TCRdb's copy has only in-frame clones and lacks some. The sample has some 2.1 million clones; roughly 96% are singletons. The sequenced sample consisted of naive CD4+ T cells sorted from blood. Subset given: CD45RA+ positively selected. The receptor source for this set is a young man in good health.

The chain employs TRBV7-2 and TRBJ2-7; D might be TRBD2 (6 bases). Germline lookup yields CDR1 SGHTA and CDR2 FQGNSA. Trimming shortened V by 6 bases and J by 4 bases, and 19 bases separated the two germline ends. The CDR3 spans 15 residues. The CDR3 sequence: CASSMRSGSAYEQYF. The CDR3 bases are TGTGCCAGCAGTATGCGGTCCGGGAGTGCGTACGAGCAGTACTTC.

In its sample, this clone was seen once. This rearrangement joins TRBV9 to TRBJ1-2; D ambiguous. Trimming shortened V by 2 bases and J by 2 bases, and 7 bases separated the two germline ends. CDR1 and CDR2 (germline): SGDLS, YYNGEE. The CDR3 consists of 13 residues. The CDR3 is CASSVQSNYGYTF. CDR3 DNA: TGTGCCAGCAGCGTGCAGAGCAACTATGGCTACACCTTC.

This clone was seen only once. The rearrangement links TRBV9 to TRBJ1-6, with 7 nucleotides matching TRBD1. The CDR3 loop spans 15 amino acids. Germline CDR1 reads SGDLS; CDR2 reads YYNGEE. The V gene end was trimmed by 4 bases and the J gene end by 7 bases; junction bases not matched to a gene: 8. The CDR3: CASSPRQGPNSPLHF. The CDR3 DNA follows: TGTGCCAGCAGCCCAAGACAGGGCCCAAATTCACCCCTCCACTTT.

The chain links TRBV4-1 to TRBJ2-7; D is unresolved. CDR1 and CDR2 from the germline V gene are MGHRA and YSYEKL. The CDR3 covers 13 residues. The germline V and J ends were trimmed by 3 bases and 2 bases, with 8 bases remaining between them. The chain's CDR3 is CASSQGLPYEQYF. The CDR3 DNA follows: TGCGCCAGCAGCCAGGGGTTGCCCTACGAGCAGTACTTC.

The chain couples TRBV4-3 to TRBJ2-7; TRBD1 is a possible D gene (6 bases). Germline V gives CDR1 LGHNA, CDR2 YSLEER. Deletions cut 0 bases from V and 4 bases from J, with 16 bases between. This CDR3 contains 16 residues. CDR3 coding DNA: TGCGCCAGCAGCCAAGATTACTTGGGGGCACTTTACGAGCAGTACTTC. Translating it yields CASSQDYLGALYEQYF.

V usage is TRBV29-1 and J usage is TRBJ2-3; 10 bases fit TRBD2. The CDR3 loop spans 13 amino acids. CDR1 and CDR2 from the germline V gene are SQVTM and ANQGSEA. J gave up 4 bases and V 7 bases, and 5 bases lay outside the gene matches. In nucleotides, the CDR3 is TGCAGCGAGCTAGCGGGGGTCCCAGATACGCAGTATTTT. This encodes CSELAGVPDTQYF.

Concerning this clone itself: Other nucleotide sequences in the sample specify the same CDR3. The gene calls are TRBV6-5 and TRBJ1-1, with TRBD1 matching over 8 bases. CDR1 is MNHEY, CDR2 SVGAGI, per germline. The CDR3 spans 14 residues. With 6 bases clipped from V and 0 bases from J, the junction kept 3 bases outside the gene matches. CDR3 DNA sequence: TGTGCCAGCAGGGGGACAGGCCTGAACACTGAAGCTTTCTTT. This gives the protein CASRGTGLNTEAFF.

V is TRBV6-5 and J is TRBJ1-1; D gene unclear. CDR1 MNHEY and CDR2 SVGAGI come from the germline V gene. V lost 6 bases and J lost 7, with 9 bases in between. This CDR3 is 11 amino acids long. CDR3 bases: TGTGCCAGCAGGGGAGACCTTGAAGCTTTCTTT. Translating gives CASRGDLEAFF.

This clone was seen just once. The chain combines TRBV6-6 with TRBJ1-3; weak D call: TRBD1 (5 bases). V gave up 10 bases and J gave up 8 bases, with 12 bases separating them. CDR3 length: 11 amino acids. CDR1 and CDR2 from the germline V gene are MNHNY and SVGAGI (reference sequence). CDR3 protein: CATTQGYTIYF. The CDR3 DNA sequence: TGTGCCACAACCCAGGGATACACCATATATTTT.

DNA for the CDR3: TGTGCCAGCAGCCAAGTCACGGGTTGGAACACCGGGGAGCTGTTTTTT. Translated: CASSQVTGWNTGELFF. V gene TRBV14 combines with J gene TRBJ2-2, with D unclear. The length of the CDR3 is 16 residues. Germline CDR1 reads SGHDN; CDR2 reads FVKESK. V gave up 1 base and J gave up 1 base, with 10 bases separating them.

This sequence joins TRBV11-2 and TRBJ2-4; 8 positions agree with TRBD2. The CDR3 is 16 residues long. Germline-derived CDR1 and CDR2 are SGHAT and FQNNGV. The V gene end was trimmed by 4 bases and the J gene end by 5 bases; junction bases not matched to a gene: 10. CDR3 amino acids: CASSSVGRGGENIQYF. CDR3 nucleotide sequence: TGTGCCAGCAGCTCCGTCGGGAGGGGAGGGGAAAACATTCAGTACTTC.

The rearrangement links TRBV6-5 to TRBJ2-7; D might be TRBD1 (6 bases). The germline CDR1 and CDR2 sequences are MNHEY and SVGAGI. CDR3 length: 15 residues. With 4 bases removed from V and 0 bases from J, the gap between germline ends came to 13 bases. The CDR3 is CASSSRQVHSYEQYF. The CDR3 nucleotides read TGTGCCAGCAGTTCCCGACAGGTCCACTCCTACGAGCAGTACTTC.

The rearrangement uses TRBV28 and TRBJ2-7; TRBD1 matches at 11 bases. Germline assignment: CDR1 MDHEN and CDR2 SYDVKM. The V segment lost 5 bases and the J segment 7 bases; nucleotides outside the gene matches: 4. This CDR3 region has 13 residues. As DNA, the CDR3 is TGTGCCAGCAGTGGGACAGGGGGTCTGGAGCAGTACTTC. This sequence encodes CASSGTGGLEQYF.

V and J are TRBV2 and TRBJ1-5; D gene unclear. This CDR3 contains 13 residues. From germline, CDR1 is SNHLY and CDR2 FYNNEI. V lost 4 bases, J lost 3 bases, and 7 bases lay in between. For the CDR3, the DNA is TGTGCCAGCAGTGGCACAGTCAATCAGCCCCAGCATTTT. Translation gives CASSGTVNQPQHF.